This TCR beta chain stems from a study of OX40 agonist ivuxolimab in advanced cancers. Background on the study: Those treated in dose escalation had hepatocellular carcinoma, melanoma, renal cell cancer or head and neck cancer. Overall study findings and caveats: CD8+ T cells averaged more expanded clones than CD4+.

The ends lost 1 base at V and 7 bases at J; junction bases unmatched: 8. The length of the CDR3 is 16 residues. The germline CDR1 and CDR2 sequences are MNHEY and SMNVEV (reference sequence). TCRdb's copy holds only in-frame clones and misses some; the assay was immunoSEQ multiplex PCR. The sample lists fewer than 35,000 clones, 90% occurring once. Comments on this clone: What it recognizes is unknown.

This clonotype was sampled from an adult with an advanced solid tumor such as melanoma, head and neck, liver or kidney cancer. The sample was CD4+ or CD8+ T cells sorted from blood, taken in a trial of the OX40 agonist ivuxolimab. J is TRBJ2-1 and V is TRBV27, with 9 bases matching TRBD2. This CDR3 is CASSLWVAGARNEQFF. As DNA, the CDR3 is TGTGCCAGCAGTTTATGGGTAGCGGGAGCGCGGAATGAGCAGTTCTTC.